Below, 10 T cell receptor beta chains from the same sample are listed, as sequenced in a study of blood T cell repertoires in COVID-19 (dated by TCRdb to the early 2020s). The library was prepared using the immunoSEQ multiplex PCR assay. TCRdb re-hosts the immuneACCESS table, in-frame sequences only. Its copies lack some clones; in the studies checked, an unresolved V gene accounts for under half of them, and the cause for the rest is not known. For this sample the table gives a few hundred thousand clones, of which roughly nine tenths were detected only once. The leading ten clones occupy roughly 3.9% of the sample. Sequencing used peripheral blood. Receptors were obtained from a woman between 55 and 75 years old with COVID-19, enrolled during active disease.

This clone was seen a single time. The chain has TRBV18 and TRBJ2-7; 9 positions match TRBD1. The CDR3 has 15 residues. The J segment lost 4 bases and the V segment lost 5 bases, leaving 9 bases of the junction unmatched. Germline V CDR1 and CDR2: KGHSH, LQKENI. This chain's CDR3 is CASSIPGQGIYEQYF. The CDR3 region has the DNA TGTGCCAGCTCAATTCCGGGACAGGGTATATACGAGCAGTACTTC.

The gene calls are TRBV10-2 and TRBJ1-1, with D perhaps matching TRBD1 (5 bases). The CDR3 covers 14 residues. V lost 5 bases and J lost 0, with 10 bases in between. The germline gives CDR1 WSHSY, CDR2 SAAADI. The CDR3 DNA reads as TGCGCCAGCAGTTTTGACAGAATGAACACTGAAGCTTTCTTT. Protein sequence: CASSFDRMNTEAFF.

The gene calls are TRBV4-2 and TRBJ1-5; a weak D match, TRBD1 (6 bases). Trimming removed 0 bases from V and 7 bases from J, with 16 bases in between. The CDR3 consists of 16 residues. Per germline, CDR1 LGHNA and CDR2 YNFKEQ. CDR3 region: CASSQDRGTPGQPQHF. CDR3 nucleotide sequence: TGTGCCAGCAGCCAAGATAGGGGGACCCCGGGGCAGCCCCAGCATTTT.

This clone appeared a single time. The rearrangement links TRBV29-1 to TRBJ1-4; 11 bases are shared with TRBD1. This CDR3 has 14 amino acids. The germline V gene has CDR1 SQVTM and CDR2 ANQGSEA. V shed 4 bases and J 7 bases; nucleotides not matched to a gene: 5. CDR3 sequence (DNA): TGCAGCGTTGGGACAGGGGGCTTCGGTGAAAAACTGTTTTTT. It codes for CSVGTGGFGEKLFF.

The J gene is TRBJ1-2, the V gene TRBV6-6; 7 positions agree with TRBD1. The CDR3 contains 13 residues. After removal of 6 bases from V and 5 bases from J, the junction contained 6 bases not matched to a gene. From germline, CDR1 is MNHNY and CDR2 SVGAGI (reference sequence). The CDR3 DNA reads as TGTGCCAGCAGCAAAGGGACAGAGTATGGCTACACCTTC. Its translation: CASSKGTEYGYTF.

This clone came up once. The chain combines TRBV9 with TRBJ2-7; 9 nucleotides agree with TRBD1. Germline V lookup: CDR1 SGDLS, CDR2 YYNGEE. After removal of 5 bases from V and 7 bases from J, the junction contained 10 bases not matched to a gene. This CDR3 region has 14 residues. The CDR3 here is CASSGQGPDTEQYF. The CDR3, as DNA: TGTGCCAGCAGTGGACAGGGGCCGGATACTGAGCAGTACTTC.

The chain uses TRBV3-1 (or the pseudogene TRBV3-2) and TRBJ2-7, with a weak D call TRBD1 (6 bases). Deletions cut 4 bases from V and 4 bases from J, with 17 bases between. The CDR3 length is 15 residues. Germline V gene lookup returns CDR1 LGHDT and CDR2 YNNKEL (reference sequence). The CDR3 DNA sequence: TGTGCCAGCAGCCCAGACGGCCAGGGGCGGTACGAGCAGTACTTC. Protein product: CASSPDGQGRYEQYF.

This chain joins TRBV2 and TRBJ1-2, with D perhaps TRBD1 (5 bases). The germline CDR1 and CDR2 sequences are SNHLY and FYNNEI. This CDR3 is built from 13 residues. Trimming pared 7 bases from V and 12 bases from J, leaving 21 bases between. In DNA form, the CDR3 reads TGTGCCAGCATGAGGGCCGGGGGGGTCGGCCACACCTTC. Amino acids: CASMRAGGVGHTF. Variable domain in full (rest from reference TRBV2 and TRBJ1-2): EPEVTQTPSHQVTQMGQEVILRCVPISNHLYFYWYRQILGQKVEFLVSFYNNEISEKSEIFDDQFSVERPDGSNFTLKIRSTKLEDSAMYFCASMRAGGVGHTFGSGTRLTVV.

In its sample, this clone was seen once. The chain combines TRBV11-3 with TRBJ1-1, with D maybe TRBD1 (5 bases). The CDR3 is 15 residues long. CDR1 and CDR2 (germline): SGHNT, YENEEA. Deletions cut 1 base from V and 2 bases from J, with 11 bases between. Written as DNA, the CDR3 is TGTGCCAGCAGCTTAGGGGCAGGGCGTAACACTGAAGCTTTCTTT. It translates to CASSLGAGRNTEAFF.

CDR3 amino acids: CASSDPTGAHTEAFF. The CDR3 coding sequence is TGTGCCAGCAGTGACCCAACAGGCGCCCACACTGAAGCTTTCTTT. The gene calls are TRBV6-4 and TRBJ1-1; the D gene is possibly TRBD1 (5 bases). Germline V gene lookup returns CDR1 MRHNA and CDR2 SNTAGT. Trimming shortened V by 2 bases and J by 3 bases, and 13 bases separated the two germline ends. CDR3 length: 15 residues.